This TCR beta chain stems from a study of T cells in Graves' hyperthyroidism and ophthalmopathy. Trimming pared 6 bases from V and 4 bases from J, leaving 22 bases between. Germline loops: CDR1 MNHEY, CDR2 SMNVEV (reference sequence). The CDR3 spans 17 residues. This clonotype was seen a few times. The antigen is unknown. TCR beta CDR3 region amplification was performed from RNA transcripts. Researchers ran a first-round RT-PCR on the TCR CDR3 using the HTBI primer set. Via MiXCR, TCRdb re-called the multiplex PCR reads, giving one row per CDR3 protein. The data hold 650,000 to 850,000 distinct CDR3 sequences, with around a sixth observed a single time. Sampled blood dates from first hyperthyroidism diagnosis, and it precedes any ophthalmopathy symptoms. Findings of the study overall: Ophthalmopathy prediction by the model preceded onset by a median about 6.3 months. The majority of expanded thyroid clonotypes above 0.001 also appeared in blood.

The sample comprised blood. The rearrangement joins TRBV27 to TRBJ1-5; perhaps TRBD1 as D (6 bases). The sequence was collected from a woman between 50 and 59 years old with Graves' hyperthyroidism that later progressed to Graves' ophthalmopathy. The CDR3 DNA sequence: TGTGCCAGCAGCCAAGCTAACCCTAACACAGGGAATCAGCCCCAGCATTTT. This encodes CASSQANPNTGNQPQHF.